This entry features one T cell receptor (beta chain) sequence. Its antigen is not known. Trimming cost V 9 bases and J 7 bases, with 19 bases left between them. The germline gives CDR1 MDHEN, CDR2 SYDVKM. CDR3 length: 13 amino acids. The data originate from a study of blood T cells in healthy people across ages. The second PCR ran roughly 6 to 11 cycles with a sample-barcoded 5' primer and J-beta primers. TCRdb independently ran MiXCR on the 5' RACE reads; one entry per CDR3 protein. Of about 800,000 distinct CDR3 sequences in the sample, more than 45% were seen once. Notes on the study in general: Whereas aged donors had fewer naive CD4+ cells, long-lived donors had more of them and higher diversity.

The clonotype was recovered from a young man in good health. The sample was blood. This chain connects TRBV28 to TRBJ2-7; D gene uncertain. The DNA for the CDR3 is TGTGCCAGTACCCCCCCAGCCTTGGGGGAGCAGTACTTC. Translating gives CASTPPALGEQYF.